The next 11 T cell receptor beta chains were all read from a single sample in a study of blood T cell repertoires in COVID-19 (dated by TCRdb to about 2020). The library was generated by the immunoSEQ multiplex PCR assay. TCRdb stores this immuneACCESS table with in-frame sequences only. Part of the clones is absent; in the studies checked, under half of the shortfall reflects unresolved V genes, and no reason is known for the rest. The sample table contains roughly 250,000 clones; only one count was recorded for approximately 85% of them. Around 0.78% of the sample is taken by the ten largest. Material: peripheral blood. The receptors were gathered from a woman aged 25 to 39 with acute or convalescent COVID-19.

The V and J genes are TRBV24-1 and TRBJ2-5; 13 nucleotides agree with TRBD2. The CDR3 length is 16 residues. From germline, CDR1 is KGHDR and CDR2 SFDVKD. V lost 7 bases to trimming and J lost 3 bases; unmatched junction nucleotides: 7. CDR3 residues: CATRDPGTSGKETQYF. The CDR3 DNA reads as TGTGCCACCAGAGACCCCGGGACTAGCGGGAAAGAGACCCAGTACTTC.

The chain is built from TRBV5-4 and TRBJ2-3; 12 bases align to TRBD1. This CDR3 spans 16 amino acids. CDR1 is SGHNT and CDR2 is YYREEE in the germline V gene (reference sequence). V lost 2 bases to trimming and J lost 5 bases; unmatched junction nucleotides: 6. The CDR3 DNA follows: TGTGCCAGCAGCTTATCCGGGACAGGGGGCATAGATACGCAGTATTTT. The encoded protein is CASSLSGTGGIDTQYF.

This clone turned up a few times. The rearrangement links TRBV5-6 to TRBJ2-7; 10 bases are shared with TRBD2. Germline assignment: CDR1 SGHDT and CDR2 YYEEEE. The CDR3 has 14 residues. J lost 3 bases, V lost 3 bases, and 3 bases had no gene match. The CDR3 spells CASSYPSGSYEQYF. The CDR3 nucleotides are TGTGCCAGCAGCTACCCTAGCGGGAGCTACGAGCAGTACTTC.

The rearrangement links TRBV6-2 or TRBV6-3 to TRBJ2-7; D is perhaps TRBD2 (6 bases). V gave up 6 bases and J gave up 2 bases, with 14 bases separating them. Per germline, CDR1 MNHEY and CDR2 SVGEGT. This CDR3 is 14 amino acids long. The CDR3 DNA reads as TGTGCCAGCAGCCCCGGGACTTCAACCTACGAGCAGTACTTC. It codes for CASSPGTSTYEQYF.

CDR3 amino acids: CASSTMGQSRETQYF. The DNA for the CDR3 is TGTGCCAGCAGCACAATGGGACAGTCAAGGGAGACCCAGTACTTC. V usage is TRBV5-5 and J usage is TRBJ2-5; TRBD1 aligns across 7 bases. The J segment lost 5 bases and the V segment lost 4 bases, leaving 11 bases of the junction unmatched. CDR1 SGHKS and CDR2 YYEKEE come from the germline V gene (reference sequence). The CDR3 contains 15 residues.

The gene calls are TRBV5-1 and TRBJ2-4; 14 bases align to TRBD2. The V segment lost 4 bases and the J segment 9 bases; nucleotides outside the gene matches: 9. The CDR3 sequence is 16 residues long. The germline gives CDR1 SGHRS, CDR2 YFSETQ. Here the CDR3 DNA reads TGCGCCAGCAGCCTTCCGGGACTAGCGGGAGTGGGCATTCAGTACTTC. This encodes CASSLPGLAGVGIQYF.

This chain joins TRBV6-1 and TRBJ2-7; possibly TRBD2 for D (6 bases). Trimming removed 1 base from V and 1 base from J, with 11 bases in between. CDR3 length equals 15 residues. Germline CDR1 and CDR2: MNHNS and SASEGT. The CDR3 nucleotides read TGTGCCAGCAGTGAAGGGCCCGCGGGATCCTACGAGCAGTACTTC. This gives the protein CASSEGPAGSYEQYF.

The CDR3 spells CASSQDWAEPSYEQYF. CDR3 nucleotide sequence: TGTGCCAGCAGCCAAGATTGGGCCGAGCCATCCTACGAGCAGTACTTC. This sequence joins TRBV3-1 (or the pseudogene TRBV3-2) and TRBJ2-7, with D unclear. The CDR3 is 16 amino acids. V was cut by 0 bases and J by 1 base, with 13 bases left in between. Germline CDR1 reads LGHDT; CDR2 reads YNNKEL (reference sequence).

The chain has TRBV7-2 and TRBJ1-5; D is possibly TRBD1 (5 bases). From germline, CDR1 is SGHTA and CDR2 FQGNSA. The CDR3 runs to 15 residues. Trimming pared 1 base from V and 0 bases from J, leaving 7 bases between. The CDR3 protein is CASSLGQISNQPQHF. The CDR3 DNA is TGTGCCAGCAGCTTAGGACAGATTAGCAATCAGCCCCAGCATTTT. Full variable domain (outside the CDR3, taken from reference TRBV7-2 and TRBJ1-5): GAGVSQSPSNKVTEKGKDVELRCDPISGHTALYWYRQSLGQGLEFLIYFQGNSAPDKSGLPSDRFSAERTGGSVSTLTIQRTQQEDSAVYLCASSLGQISNQPQHFGDGTRLSIL.

The gene calls are TRBV7-2 and TRBJ2-1; 8 bases align to TRBD2. The V gene's germline CDR1 is SGHTA and CDR2 FQGNSA. V lost 0 bases and J lost 9; bases outside the gene matches: 7. The CDR3 runs 15 residues. CDR3 sequence (DNA): TGTGCCAGCAGCTTAGCTTCGGAGCGGGAGTTTGAGCAGTTCTTC. Its translation: CASSLASEREFEQFF. Together with reference TRBV7-2 and TRBJ2-1, the CDR3 gives the full variable domain: GAGVSQSPSNKVTEKGKDVELRCDPISGHTALYWYRQSLGQGLEFLIYFQGNSAPDKSGLPSDRFSAERTGGSVSTLTIQRTQQEDSAVYLCASSLASEREFEQFFGPGTRLTVL.

The table lists this clone with a count of one. The chain uses TRBV19 and TRBJ2-7; unclear D gene. This CDR3 region has 12 residues. Germline V gene lookup returns CDR1 LNHDA and CDR2 SQIVND (reference sequence). Trimming stripped 6 bases from V and 2 bases from J, with 8 bases between. The CDR3 DNA reads as TGTGCCAGTAGCGGCGGAGCCTACGAGCAGTACTTC. It encodes CASSGGAYEQYF.